The 26 T cell receptor beta chains below were found in one sample sequenced in a study of blood T cell repertoires in COVID-19. The protocol was immunoSEQ multiplex PCR, while the TCRdb copy is restricted to in-frame clones and leaves out a portion. The sample has hundreds of thousands of clones; around four fifths are singletons. The specimen was peripheral blood. The source of these receptors is a woman between 55 and 75 years old with active or convalescent COVID-19.

About this clone itself: The same CDR3 arises from other DNA sequences in this sample as well. The rearrangement joins TRBV30 to TRBJ1-2; D is unclear. Deletions cut 0 bases from V and 4 bases from J, with 9 bases between. The CDR3 contains 13 residues. The germline V gene encodes CDR1 GTSNPN and CDR2 SVGIG (reference sequence). The CDR3 DNA follows: TGTGCCTGGAGTGTACTACAACGCTATGGCTACACCTTC. Its protein product is CAWSVLQRYGYTF.

The chain carries TRBV3-1 (or the pseudogene TRBV3-2) and TRBJ1-1, with 10 positions matching TRBD1. Germline trimming cut 6 bases from V and 8 bases from J; bases unmatched to any gene: 9. Germline CDR1 is LGHDT and CDR2 is YNNKEL (reference sequence). The CDR3 has 14 residues. CDR3 sequence (DNA): TGTGCCAGCAGGTCCGGGACAGGGGCCGCGGAAGCTTTCTTT. Protein product: CASRSGTGAAEAFF.

This sequence joins TRBV25-1 and TRBJ1-1, with 10 bases matching TRBD1. Germline values: CDR1 MGHDK, CDR2 SYGVNS. The CDR3 has 15 residues. The trim removed 4 bases at V and 5 bases at J, leaving 7 bases unmatched. The CDR3 sequence is CASSALDRGWTEAFF. DNA of the CDR3: TGTGCCAGCAGTGCCCTGGACAGGGGGTGGACTGAAGCTTTCTTT.

The gene calls are TRBV5-1 and TRBJ2-7; TRBD2 agrees at 14 bases. The CDR3 loop spans 17 amino acids. V shed 4 bases, J shed 6 bases, and the junction held 12 bases outside the gene matches. Per the germline V gene, CDR1 is SGHRS and CDR2 is YFSETQ. DNA of the CDR3: TGCGCCAGCAGCGAGTATTCGAGACTAGCGGGGGGGCCCGAGCAGTACTTC. Encoded protein: CASSEYSRLAGGPEQYF.

The V call is TRBV7-3, the J call TRBJ1-1; 10 bases match TRBD1. There are 15 residues in the CDR3. CDR1 and CDR2 from the germline V gene are SGHTA and FQGTGA. V gave up 5 bases and J gave up 5 bases; unmatched junction bases: 8. CDR3: CASSLLGQGMTEAFF. CDR3 coding DNA: TGTGCCAGCAGCCTACTGGGACAGGGGATGACTGAAGCTTTCTTT.

This clone showed up just a few times. The chain employs TRBV19 and TRBJ2-3; TRBD1 matches 11 bases. Germline V gene lookup returns CDR1 LNHDA and CDR2 SQIVND (reference sequence). With V trimmed by 5 bases and J by 4 bases, 8 bases remained unmatched. The length of the CDR3 is 16 residues. The CDR3 sequence: CASSLPTGQGADTQYF. CDR3 in DNA: TGTGCCAGTAGTCTCCCCACGGGACAGGGGGCAGATACGCAGTATTTT.

As concerns this clone: One end of the junction fails to match germline, which may point to a read error. This CDR3 is also generated by other DNA sequences in the sample. This chain connects TRBV5-1 to TRBJ2-7, with TRBD1 matching 9 bases. CDR1 and CDR2 (germline): SGHRS, YFSETQ. The CDR3 runs to 14 residues. The chain's CDR3 is CASSTTGQGYEQYF. The CDR3 DNA follows: TGCGCTAGCAGCACTACGGGACAGGGATACGAGCAGTACTTC.

The V and J genes are TRBV10-3 and TRBJ2-2, with TRBD2 matching over 8 bases. V dropped 6 bases and J dropped 6; count of bases not matched to a gene: 6. The CDR3 contains 14 residues. The germline V gene encodes CDR1 ENHRY and CDR2 SYGVKD. The CDR3 bases are TGTGCCATCAGCGGACTAGCACGGGCCGGGGAGCTGTTTTTT. Protein product: CAISGLARAGELFF.

In this sample, this clone turned up once. This chain joins TRBV6-5 and TRBJ1-1; D is perhaps TRBD1 (6 bases). Germline values: CDR1 MNHEY, CDR2 SVGAGI. This CDR3 contains 16 residues. The V end was cut by 4 bases, the J end by 0 bases, with 15 bases between. CDR3 in DNA: TGTGCCAGCAGTTTCCCAACAGGGTCGATGAACACTGAAGCTTTCTTT. This gives the protein CASSFPTGSMNTEAFF.

The V and J genes are TRBV2 and TRBJ1-3; D unresolved. Germline loops: CDR1 SNHLY, CDR2 FYNNEI. V lost 8 bases to trimming and J lost 0 bases, with 5 bases between them. This CDR3 is built from 12 residues. The CDR3 region has the DNA TGTGCCAGCCGGAGCTCTGGAAACACCATATATTTT. This gives the protein CASRSSGNTIYF.

The V and J genes are TRBV10-3 and TRBJ2-1; TRBD2 is a possible D gene (6 bases). CDR3 length equals 15 residues. The germline gives CDR1 ENHRY, CDR2 SYGVKD. V gave up 8 bases and J gave up 0 bases, with 14 bases separating them. The chain's CDR3 is CAIRTVGSSYNEQFF. The CDR3 DNA sequence: TGTGCCATCCGCACCGTCGGGAGCTCCTACAATGAGCAGTTCTTC.

CDR3 in amino acids: CASSRDPGVAYEQYF. The CDR3 coding sequence is TGTGCCAGCAGCAGAGACCCCGGAGTCGCCTACGAGCAGTACTTC. V gene TRBV3-1 (or the pseudogene TRBV3-2) combines with J gene TRBJ2-7; D is unresolved. The CDR3 has 15 residues. Between the trimmed V and J ends, which lost 5 bases and 2 bases, there was a span of 16 bases. Germline CDR1 is LGHDT and CDR2 is YNNKEL (reference sequence).

In its sample, this clone was seen once. A junction boundary mismatches the germline segment, possibly from a read error. The V and J genes are TRBV7-9 and TRBJ2-5; a possible D gene is TRBD2 (6 bases). Germline CDR1 SEHNR, CDR2 FQNEAQ (reference sequence). The CDR3 contains 12 residues. CDR3 amino acids: CASSPTRLVEHF. In DNA form, the CDR3 reads TGTGCCAGCAGCCCGACCCGACTAGTAGAGCACTTC. The full variable domain, completed using reference TRBV7-9 and TRBJ2-5, is DTGVSQNPRHKITKRGQNVTFRCDPISEHNRLYWYRQTLGQGPEFLTYFQNEAQLEKSRLLSDRFSAERPKGSFSTLEIQRTEQGDSAMYLCASSPTRLVEHFGPGTRLLVL.

This rearrangement joins TRBV5-1 to TRBJ2-1; D might be TRBD1 (5 bases). The CDR3 consists of 14 residues. Germline-derived CDR1 and CDR2 are SGHRS and YFSETQ. Trimming removed 6 bases at V and 1 base at J, with 11 bases between. The CDR3 bases are TGCGCCAGCACCCCAGGGTTTTCCTACAATGAGCAGTTCTTC. Translating it yields CASTPGFSYNEQFF. The entire variable domain, with the rest obtained from reference TRBV5-1 and TRBJ2-1, is as follows: KAGVTQTPRYLIKTRGQQVTLSCSPISGHRSVSWYQQTPGQGLQFLFEYFSETQRNKGNFPGRFSGRQFSNSRSEMNVSTLELGDSALYLCASTPGFSYNEQFFGPGTRLTVL.

This chain uses TRBV6-2 or TRBV6-3 with TRBJ2-3; the D is unclear. Trimming shortened V by 2 bases and J by 2 bases, and 8 bases separated the two germline ends. Germline V gene lookup returns CDR1 MNHEY and CDR2 SVGEGT. This CDR3 spans 14 amino acids. This CDR3 reads CASSYLQNTDTQYF. CDR3 sequence (DNA): TGTGCCAGCAGTTACCTACAGAACACAGATACGCAGTATTTT.

The J gene is TRBJ1-2, the V gene TRBV3-1 (or the pseudogene TRBV3-2), with a weak D call TRBD1 (6 bases). Trimming took 5 bases from V and 1 from J, leaving 14 bases between them. The germline V gene has CDR1 LGHDT and CDR2 YNNKEL (reference sequence). This CDR3 contains 15 residues. The CDR3 nucleotides read TGTGCCAGCAGCACCTCGGGAGGGGGTAACTATGGCTACACCTTC. Translation: CASSTSGGGNYGYTF.

This chain joins TRBV2 and TRBJ2-3; perhaps TRBD2 as D (5 bases). Germline CDR1 SNHLY, CDR2 FYNNEI. Deletions cut 7 bases from V and 0 bases from J, with 11 bases between. This CDR3 comprises 14 residues. The CDR3 bases are TGTGCCAGCAAGTCCGGACTCAGCACAGATACGCAGTATTTT. Its protein product is CASKSGLSTDTQYF.

V is TRBV6-5 and J is TRBJ1-6, with D tentatively TRBD1 (5 bases). V was pared by 7 bases and J by 10 bases, with 14 bases between. The V gene's germline CDR1 is MNHEY and CDR2 SVGAGI. The CDR3 extends over 13 amino acids. The CDR3 sequence is CASKPAGLSPLHF. CDR3 DNA: TGTGCCAGCAAGCCGGCGGGGCTGTCACCCCTCCACTTT.

The gene calls are TRBV4-3 and TRBJ1-2, with a possible D match to TRBD1 (6 bases). V was pared by 0 bases and J by 4 bases, with 9 bases between. The CDR3 totals 14 residues. Germline V gene data show CDR1 as LGHNA and CDR2 as YSLEER. The CDR3 coding sequence is TGCGCCAGCAGCCAAGATTGGACAGCCTATGGCTACACCTTC. Amino acid sequence: CASSQDWTAYGYTF.

The chain carries TRBV14 and TRBJ2-3; D gene uncertain. The CDR3 spans 15 residues. Germline V gene lookup returns CDR1 SGHDN and CDR2 FVKESK. V gave up 0 bases and J gave up 6 bases, with 13 bases separating them. Here the CDR3 reads CASSQDSPAWDTQYF. CDR3 DNA: TGTGCCAGCAGCCAAGATAGCCCAGCCTGGGATACGCAGTATTTT.

This clone was counted many times. The gene calls are TRBV2 and TRBJ2-1; 14 bases align to TRBD2. CDR1 is SNHLY, CDR2 FYNNEI, per germline. The length of the CDR3 is 18 residues. After removal of 5 bases from V and 0 bases from J, the junction contained 6 bases not matched to a gene. The DNA of the CDR3 is TGTGCCAGCAGTCCTGGACTAGCGGGGGGCAACTCCTACAATGAGCAGTTCTTC. Translating it yields CASSPGLAGGNSYNEQFF.

The V call is TRBV6-2 or TRBV6-3, the J call TRBJ1-2; 8 bases line up with TRBD1. The trim removed 0 bases at V and 7 bases at J, leaving 1 base unmatched. This CDR3 region has 13 residues. Per germline, CDR1 MNHEY and CDR2 SVGEGT. The CDR3 loop reads CASSYSGTGGYTF. The DNA of the CDR3 is TGTGCCAGCAGTTACTCTGGGACAGGTGGCTACACCTTC.

This chain links TRBV18 with TRBJ2-7, with TRBD1 matching over 10 bases. There are 17 residues in the CDR3. Germline CDR1 and CDR2: KGHSH and LQKENI. V shed 3 bases, J shed 4 bases, and the junction held 12 bases outside the gene matches. The chain's CDR3 is CASSPLRSGTGVYEQYF. The CDR3 nucleotides are TGTGCCAGCTCACCCTTAAGATCCGGGACAGGGGTTTACGAGCAGTACTTC.

The CDR3 DNA reads as TGCGCCAGCAGCCAAACCCGCACAGGGGGGACTGAAGCTTTCTTT. This encodes CASSQTRTGGTEAFF. The chain combines TRBV4-1 with TRBJ1-1, with 8 bases identical to TRBD1. The germline gives CDR1 MGHRA, CDR2 YSYEKL. V gave up 2 bases and J gave up 5 bases; unmatched junction bases: 7. The CDR3 has 15 amino acids.

V usage is TRBV11-2 and J usage is TRBJ2-7; the match to TRBD2 covers 13 bases. Germline-derived CDR1 and CDR2 are SGHAT and FQNNGV. This CDR3 is 14 amino acids long. With V trimmed by 6 bases and J by 5 bases, 4 bases remained unmatched. The CDR3, as DNA: TGTGCCAGCAGACTAGCGGGGGGGCTGCACGAGCAGTACTTC. Translated: CASRLAGGLHEQYF. The entire variable domain, with the rest obtained from reference TRBV11-2 and TRBJ2-7, is as follows: EAGVAQSPRYKIIEKRQSVAFWCNPISGHATLYWYQQILGQGPKLLIQFQNNGVVDDSQLPKDRFSAERLKGVDSTLKIQPAKLEDSAVYLCASRLAGGLHEQYFGPGTRLTVT.

This clone was detected a few times. The chain is built from TRBV3-1 (or the pseudogene TRBV3-2) and TRBJ1-1; D is perhaps TRBD1 (6 bases). This CDR3 has 17 residues. Germline V gene sequence: CDR1 LGHDT, CDR2 YNNKEL (reference sequence). V was trimmed by 4 bases and J by 2 bases, leaving 20 bases between them. The CDR3 spells CASSPGGRGKSNTEAFF. As DNA, the CDR3 is TGTGCCAGCAGCCCCGGAGGCAGGGGAAAGTCCAACACTGAAGCTTTCTTT.